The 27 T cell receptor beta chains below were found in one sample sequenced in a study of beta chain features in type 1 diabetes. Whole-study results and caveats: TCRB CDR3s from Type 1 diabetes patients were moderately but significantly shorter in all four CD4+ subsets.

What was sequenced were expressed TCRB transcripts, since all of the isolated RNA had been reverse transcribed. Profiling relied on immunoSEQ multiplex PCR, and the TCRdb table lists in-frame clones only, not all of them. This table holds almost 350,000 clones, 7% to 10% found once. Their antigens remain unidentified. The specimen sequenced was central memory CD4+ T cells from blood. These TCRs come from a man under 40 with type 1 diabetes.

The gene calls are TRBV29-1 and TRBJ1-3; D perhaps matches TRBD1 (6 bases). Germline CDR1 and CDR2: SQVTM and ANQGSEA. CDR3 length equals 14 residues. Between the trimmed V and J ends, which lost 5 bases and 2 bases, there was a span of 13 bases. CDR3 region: CSVTTGFAGNTIYF. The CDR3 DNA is TGCAGCGTTACTACAGGGTTCGCTGGAAACACCATATATTTT. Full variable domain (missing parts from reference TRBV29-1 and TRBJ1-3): SAVISQKPSRDICQRGTSLTIQCQVDSQVTMMFWYRQQPGQSLTLIATANQGSEATYESGFVIDKFPISRPNLTFSTLTVSNMSPEDSSIYLCSVTTGFAGNTIYFGEGSWLTVV.

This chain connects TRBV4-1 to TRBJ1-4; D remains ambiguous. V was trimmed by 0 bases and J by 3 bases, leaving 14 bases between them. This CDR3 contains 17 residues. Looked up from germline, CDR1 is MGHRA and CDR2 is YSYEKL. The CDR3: CASSQEVLGRANEKLFF. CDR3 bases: TGCGCCAGCAGCCAAGAGGTGCTGGGCCGAGCTAATGAAAAACTGTTTTTT.

CDR3 protein: CASSVRTIQAKNIQYF. The CDR3 DNA follows: TGTGCCAGCAGCGTCCGGACTATCCAAGCCAAAAACATTCAGTACTTC. This sequence joins TRBV9 and TRBJ2-4; D might be TRBD2 (6 bases). Trimming pared 2 bases from V and 0 bases from J, leaving 12 bases between. Germline V CDR1 and CDR2: SGDLS, YYNGEE. This CDR3 has 16 residues.

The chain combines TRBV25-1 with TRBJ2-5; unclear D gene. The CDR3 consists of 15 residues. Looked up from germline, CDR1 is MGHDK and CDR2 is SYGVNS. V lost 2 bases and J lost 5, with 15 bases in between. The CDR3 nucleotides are TGTGCCAGCAGTGAAGGAATAGCACAGTTCGAGACCCAGTACTTC. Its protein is CASSEGIAQFETQYF.

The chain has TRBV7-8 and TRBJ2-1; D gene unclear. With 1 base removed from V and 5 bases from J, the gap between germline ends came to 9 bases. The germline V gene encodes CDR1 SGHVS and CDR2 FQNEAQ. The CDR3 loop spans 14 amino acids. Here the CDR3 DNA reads TGTGCCAGCAGCTTAGTACCGGGCCACAATGAGCAGTTCTTC. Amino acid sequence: CASSLVPGHNEQFF.

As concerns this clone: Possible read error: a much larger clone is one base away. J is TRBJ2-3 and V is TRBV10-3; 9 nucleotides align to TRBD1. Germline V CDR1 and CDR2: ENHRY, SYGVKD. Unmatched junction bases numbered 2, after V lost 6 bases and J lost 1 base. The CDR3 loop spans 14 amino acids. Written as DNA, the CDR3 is TGTGCCATCAGCCGGGACAGGGGCACAGATACGCAGTATTTT. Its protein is CAISRDRGTDTQYF.

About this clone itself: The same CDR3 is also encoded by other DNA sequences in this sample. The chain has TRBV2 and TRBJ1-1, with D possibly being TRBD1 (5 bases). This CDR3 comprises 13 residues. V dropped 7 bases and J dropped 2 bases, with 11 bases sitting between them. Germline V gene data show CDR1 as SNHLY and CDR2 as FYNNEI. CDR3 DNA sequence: TGTGCCAGCAAGGGGCCGGTAAACACTGAAGCTTTCTTT. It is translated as CASKGPVNTEAFF.

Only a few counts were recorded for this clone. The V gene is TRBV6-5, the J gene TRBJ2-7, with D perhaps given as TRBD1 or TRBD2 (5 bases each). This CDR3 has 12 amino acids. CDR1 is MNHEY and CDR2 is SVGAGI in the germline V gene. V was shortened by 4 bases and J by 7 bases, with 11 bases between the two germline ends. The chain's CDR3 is CASSLGPGEQYF. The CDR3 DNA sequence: TGTGCCAGCAGTTTGGGACCCGGAGAGCAGTACTTC.

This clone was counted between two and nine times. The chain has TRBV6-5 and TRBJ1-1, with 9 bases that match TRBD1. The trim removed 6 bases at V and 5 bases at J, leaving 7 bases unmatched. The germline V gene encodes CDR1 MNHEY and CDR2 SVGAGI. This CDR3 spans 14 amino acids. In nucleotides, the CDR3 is TGTGCCAGCAGATTTACAGGGGGCCGGACTGAAGCTTTCTTT. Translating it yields CASRFTGGRTEAFF.

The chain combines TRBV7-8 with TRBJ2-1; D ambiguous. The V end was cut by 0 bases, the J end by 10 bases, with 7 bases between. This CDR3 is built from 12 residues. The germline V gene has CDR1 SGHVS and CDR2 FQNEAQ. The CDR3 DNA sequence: TGTGCCAGCAGCTTAGCTCAAGTCGAGCAGTTCTTC. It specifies CASSLAQVEQFF.

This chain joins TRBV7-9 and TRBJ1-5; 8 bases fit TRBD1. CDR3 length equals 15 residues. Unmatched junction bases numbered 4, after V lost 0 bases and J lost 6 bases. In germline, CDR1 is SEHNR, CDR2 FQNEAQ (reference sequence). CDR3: CASSLATGDTQPQHF. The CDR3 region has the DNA TGTGCCAGCAGCTTAGCGACAGGGGACACTCAGCCCCAGCATTTT.

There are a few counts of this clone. The CDR3 loop reads CASSGIARGTDTQYF. DNA for the CDR3: TGTGCCAGCAGCGGAATAGCACGAGGCACAGATACGCAGTATTTT. This rearrangement joins TRBV7-2 to TRBJ2-3; D not resolved. The length of the CDR3 is 15 residues. CDR1 SGHTA and CDR2 FQGNSA come from the germline V gene. V was cut by 5 bases and J by 1 base, with 13 bases left in between.

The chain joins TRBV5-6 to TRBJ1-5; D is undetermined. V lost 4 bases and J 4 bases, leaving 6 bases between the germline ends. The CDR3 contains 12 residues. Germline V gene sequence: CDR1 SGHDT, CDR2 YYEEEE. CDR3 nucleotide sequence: TGTGCCAGCAGCCTCATGAATCAGCCCCAGCATTTT. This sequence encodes CASSLMNQPQHF.

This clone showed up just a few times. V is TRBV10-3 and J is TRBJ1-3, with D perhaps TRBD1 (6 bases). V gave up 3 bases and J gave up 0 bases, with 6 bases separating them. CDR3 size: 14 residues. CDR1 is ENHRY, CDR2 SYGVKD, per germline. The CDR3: CAISDRGSGNTIYF. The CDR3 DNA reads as TGTGCCATCAGTGACAGGGGCTCTGGAAACACCATATATTTT.

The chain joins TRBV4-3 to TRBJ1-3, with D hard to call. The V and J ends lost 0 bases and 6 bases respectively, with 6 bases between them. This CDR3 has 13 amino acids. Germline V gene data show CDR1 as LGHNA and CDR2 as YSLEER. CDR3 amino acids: CASSQERANTIYF. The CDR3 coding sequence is TGCGCCAGCAGCCAAGAGCGGGCAAACACCATATATTTT.

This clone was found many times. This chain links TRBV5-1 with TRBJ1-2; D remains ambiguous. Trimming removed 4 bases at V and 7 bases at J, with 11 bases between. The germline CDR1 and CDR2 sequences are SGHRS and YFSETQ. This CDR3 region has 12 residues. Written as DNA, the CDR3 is TGCGCCAGCAGCACGGTGGGGAGTGGCTACACCTTC. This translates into CASSTVGSGYTF.

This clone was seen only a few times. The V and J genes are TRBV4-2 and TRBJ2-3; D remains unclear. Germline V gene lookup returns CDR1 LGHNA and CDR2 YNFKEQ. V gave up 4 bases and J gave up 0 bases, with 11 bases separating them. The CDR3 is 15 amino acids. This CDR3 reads CASSLIATSTDTQYF. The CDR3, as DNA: TGTGCCAGCAGCCTAATAGCCACTAGCACAGATACGCAGTATTTT.

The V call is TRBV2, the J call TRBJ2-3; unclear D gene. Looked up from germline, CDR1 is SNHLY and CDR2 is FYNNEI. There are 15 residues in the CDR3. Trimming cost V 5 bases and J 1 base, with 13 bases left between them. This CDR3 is CASSWQRAGTDTQYF. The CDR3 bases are TGTGCCAGCAGTTGGCAGCGTGCGGGCACAGATACGCAGTATTTT.

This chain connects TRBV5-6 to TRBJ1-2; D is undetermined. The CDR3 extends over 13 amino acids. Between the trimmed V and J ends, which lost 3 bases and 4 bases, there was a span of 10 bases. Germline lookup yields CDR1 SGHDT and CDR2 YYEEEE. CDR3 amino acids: CASSSGILYGYTF. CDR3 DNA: TGTGCCAGCAGCTCCGGGATCCTCTATGGCTACACCTTC.

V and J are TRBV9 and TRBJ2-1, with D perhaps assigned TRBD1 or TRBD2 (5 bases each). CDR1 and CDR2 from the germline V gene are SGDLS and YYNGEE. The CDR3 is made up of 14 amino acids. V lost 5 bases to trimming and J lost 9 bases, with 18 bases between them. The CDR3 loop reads CASSLQLGVSEQFF. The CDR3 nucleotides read TGTGCCAGCAGTCTTCAACTAGGGGTTAGTGAGCAGTTCTTC.

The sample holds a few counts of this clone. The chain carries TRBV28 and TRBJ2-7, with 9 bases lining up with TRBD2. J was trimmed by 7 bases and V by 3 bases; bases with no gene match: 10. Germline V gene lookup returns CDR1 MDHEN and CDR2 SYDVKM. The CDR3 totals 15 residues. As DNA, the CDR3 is TGTGCCAGCAGTTTCCCTCTAGCGGGGTCGGGAGAGCAGTACTTC. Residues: CASSFPLAGSGEQYF.

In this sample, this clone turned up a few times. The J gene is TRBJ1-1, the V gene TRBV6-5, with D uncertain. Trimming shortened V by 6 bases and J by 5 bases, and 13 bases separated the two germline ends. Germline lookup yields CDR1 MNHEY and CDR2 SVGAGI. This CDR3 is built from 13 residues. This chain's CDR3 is CASSPQAGTEAFF. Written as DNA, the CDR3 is TGTGCCAGCAGCCCCCAGGCCGGGACTGAAGCTTTCTTT.

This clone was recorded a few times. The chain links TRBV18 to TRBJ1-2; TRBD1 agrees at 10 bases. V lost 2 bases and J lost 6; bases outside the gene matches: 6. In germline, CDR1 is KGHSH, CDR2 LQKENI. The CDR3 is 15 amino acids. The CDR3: CASSPNLGQGDGYTF. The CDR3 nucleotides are TGTGCCAGCTCACCAAACCTTGGACAGGGGGATGGCTACACCTTC.

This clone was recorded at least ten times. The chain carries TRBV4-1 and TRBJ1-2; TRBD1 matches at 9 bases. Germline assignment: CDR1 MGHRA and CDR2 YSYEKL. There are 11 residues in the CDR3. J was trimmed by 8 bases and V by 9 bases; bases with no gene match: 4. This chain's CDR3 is CARKQGAGYTF. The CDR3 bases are TGCGCCAGGAAACAGGGGGCAGGCTACACCTTC.

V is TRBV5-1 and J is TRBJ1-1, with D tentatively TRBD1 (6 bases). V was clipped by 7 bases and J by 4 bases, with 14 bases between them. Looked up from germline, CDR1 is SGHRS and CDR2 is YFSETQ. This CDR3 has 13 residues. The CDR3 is CASSPGGATEAFF. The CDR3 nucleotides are TGCGCCAGCTCCCCTGGGGGCGCCACTGAAGCTTTCTTT. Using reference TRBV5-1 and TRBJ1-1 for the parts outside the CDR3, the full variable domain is KAGVTQTPRYLIKTRGQQVTLSCSPISGHRSVSWYQQTPGQGLQFLFEYFSETQRNKGNFPGRFSGRQFSNSRSEMNVSTLELGDSALYLCASSPGGATEAFFGQGTRLTVV.

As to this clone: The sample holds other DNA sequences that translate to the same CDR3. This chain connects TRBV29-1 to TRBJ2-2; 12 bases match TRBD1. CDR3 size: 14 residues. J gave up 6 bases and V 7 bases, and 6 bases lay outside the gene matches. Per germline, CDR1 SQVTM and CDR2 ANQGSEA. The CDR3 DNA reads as TGCAGCGCTCGGGACAGGGGGCATGCCGGGGAGCTGTTTTTT. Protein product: CSARDRGHAGELFF.

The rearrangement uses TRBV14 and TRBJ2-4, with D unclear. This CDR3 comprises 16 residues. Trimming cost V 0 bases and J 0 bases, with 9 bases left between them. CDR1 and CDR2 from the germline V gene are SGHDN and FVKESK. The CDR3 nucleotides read TGTGCCAGCAGCCAAGAGGGCTCACTAGCCAAAAACATTCAGTACTTC. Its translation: CASSQEGSLAKNIQYF.